The 13 T cell receptor beta chains listed next were all sequenced from one sample in a study of control samples from healthy donors and cancer patients. Using immunoSEQ multiplex PCR, the repertoire was profiled, and TCRdb retains in-frame clones only, with some absent. The table lists about 49,000 clones, roughly 85% of them singletons. The material sequenced was PBMCs. These receptor sequences come from a woman between 45 and 60 years old with lung cancer.

V usage is TRBV5-1 and J usage is TRBJ2-5; 7 positions match TRBD2. Germline V lookup: CDR1 SGHRS, CDR2 YFSETQ. With 3 bases clipped from V and 2 bases from J, the junction kept 4 bases outside the gene matches. This CDR3 region has 14 residues. The CDR3 DNA is TGCGCCAGCAGCTCTGCTAGCGGACAAGAGACCCAGTACTTC. Translation gives CASSSASGQETQYF.

The chain employs TRBV19 and TRBJ1-5; no definite D call. Germline V lookup: CDR1 LNHDA, CDR2 SQIVND (reference sequence). Trimming removed 6 bases at V and 1 base at J, with 13 bases between. The CDR3 consists of 15 residues. This chain's CDR3 is CASSLQRGSNQPQHF. In DNA, the CDR3 is TGTGCCAGTAGCCTCCAGAGAGGCAGCAATCAGCCCCAGCATTTT. The whole variable domain, remainder taken from reference TRBV19 and TRBJ1-5, is DGGITQSPKYLFRKEGQNVTLSCEQNLNHDAMYWYRQDPGQGLRLIYYSQIVNDFQKGDIAEGYSVSREKKESFPLTVTSAQKNPTAFYLCASSLQRGSNQPQHFGDGTRLSIL.

The rearrangement links TRBV5-1 to TRBJ2-1, with D hard to call. Germline CDR1 is SGHRS and CDR2 is YFSETQ. The CDR3 loop spans 13 amino acids. V lost 0 bases and J lost 2, with 3 bases in between. CDR3 in DNA: TGCGCCAGCAGCTTGGAAGCCTACAATGAGCAGTTCTTC. This gives the protein CASSLEAYNEQFF.

The J gene is TRBJ2-7, the V gene TRBV27; D ambiguous. Trimming pared 2 bases from V and 0 bases from J, leaving 11 bases between. The CDR3 runs 15 residues. Germline V gene sequence: CDR1 MNHEY, CDR2 SMNVEV (reference sequence). The CDR3 here is CASSLTPVNSYEQYF. The CDR3 region has the DNA TGTGCCAGCAGTTTAACGCCAGTGAACTCCTACGAGCAGTACTTC.

The chain couples TRBV6-5 to TRBJ1-6; tentative D call: TRBD1 (5 bases). CDR3 length: 14 amino acids. Trimming pared 8 bases from V and 10 bases from J, leaving 18 bases between. In germline, CDR1 is MNHEY, CDR2 SVGAGI. This chain's CDR3 is CASGAWLFGSPLHF. The CDR3 DNA reads as TGTGCCAGCGGGGCTTGGCTCTTCGGGTCACCCCTCCACTTT.

The rearrangement joins TRBV24-1 to TRBJ2-1, with D perhaps TRBD1 (6 bases). This CDR3 is 15 amino acids long. Germline V CDR1 and CDR2: KGHDR, SFDVKD. V gave up 4 bases and J gave up 6 bases, with 15 bases separating them. The CDR3 DNA reads TGTGCCACCAGTGACCTGGGGGCAGGTGGCAATGAGCAGTTCTTC. Its translation: CATSDLGAGGNEQFF.

This clone was seen once. The chain links TRBV7-9 to TRBJ2-5; D possibly corresponds to TRBD2 (6 bases). Trimming cost V 6 bases and J 5 bases, with 16 bases left between them. CDR1 SEHNR and CDR2 FQNEAQ come from the germline V gene (reference sequence). CDR3 length: 14 residues. For the CDR3, the DNA is TGTGCCAGCAGAATGGTGGGAGCGGGTGAGACCCAGTACTTC. Protein: CASRMVGAGETQYF.

The chain joins TRBV29-1 to TRBJ1-1, with 7 nucleotides matching TRBD1. The CDR3 totals 13 residues. Germline V lookup: CDR1 SQVTM, CDR2 ANQGSEA. Losses at the gene ends were 6 bases for V and 3 bases for J; bases not matched to a gene: 7. The CDR3 sequence is CSVRRDRYTEAFF. The CDR3 region has the DNA TGCAGCGTCCGCCGGGACAGATACACTGAAGCTTTCTTT. The full variable domain, with the rest looked up from reference TRBV29-1 and TRBJ1-1, is SAVISQKPSRDICQRGTSLTIQCQVDSQVTMMFWYRQQPGQSLTLIATANQGSEATYESGFVIDKFPISRPNLTFSTLTVSNMSPEDSSIYLCSVRRDRYTEAFFGQGTRLTVV.

This sequence joins TRBV6-5 and TRBJ1-1; the D gene is possibly TRBD1 (5 bases). This CDR3 spans 13 amino acids. V was cut by 4 bases and J by 1 base, with 7 bases left in between. CDR1 is MNHEY and CDR2 is SVGAGI in the germline V gene. The CDR3 DNA sequence: TGTGCCAGCAGTTCCCAGGGGAACACTGAAGCTTTCTTT. It translates to CASSSQGNTEAFF.

The CDR3 loop reads CASSSPGAKSSYEQYF. CDR3 coding DNA: TGTGCCAGTAGTAGCCCCGGGGCGAAGAGCTCCTACGAGCAGTACTTC. This sequence joins TRBV19 and TRBJ2-7; D may match TRBD1 or TRBD2 (5 bases each). This CDR3 is built from 16 residues. V was trimmed by 4 bases and J by 0 bases, leaving 16 bases between them. The V gene's germline CDR1 is LNHDA and CDR2 SQIVND (reference sequence).

This sequence joins TRBV30 and TRBJ2-7, with D possibly matching TRBD2 (6 bases). This CDR3 is 14 amino acids long. Germline CDR1 GTSNPN, CDR2 SVGIG (reference sequence). The V end lost 3 bases, the J end lost 3 bases, and 15 bases lay between the germline ends. CDR3 in amino acids: CAWSARGGGYEQYF. The CDR3 nucleotides read TGTGCCTGGAGCGCCCGGGGAGGAGGCTACGAGCAGTACTTC. Full variable domain (rest looked up from reference TRBV30 and TRBJ2-7): SQTIHQWPATLVQPVGSPLSLECTVEGTSNPNLYWYRQAAGRGLQLLFYSVGIGQISSEVPQNLSASRPQDRQFILSSKKLLLSDSGFYLCAWSARGGGYEQYFGPGTRLTVT.

The chain has TRBV28 and TRBJ2-7; a weak D match, TRBD2 (6 bases). Deletions cut 6 bases from V and 9 bases from J, with 21 bases between. The CDR3 covers 14 residues. In germline, CDR1 is MDHEN, CDR2 SYDVKM. CDR3 protein: CASRPPPGERGQYF. The DNA for the CDR3 is TGTGCCAGCAGACCCCCCCCGGGAGAAAGGGGGCAGTACTTC.

DNA of the CDR3: TGTGCCAGCAGCTTATATGGACCGGGAGATACGCAGTATTTT. Encoded protein: CASSLYGPGDTQYF. The chain couples TRBV7-8 to TRBJ2-3; D is unresolved. V shed 2 bases and J shed 5 bases, with 11 bases lying between them. Germline values: CDR1 SGHVS, CDR2 FQNEAQ. This CDR3 has 14 residues.